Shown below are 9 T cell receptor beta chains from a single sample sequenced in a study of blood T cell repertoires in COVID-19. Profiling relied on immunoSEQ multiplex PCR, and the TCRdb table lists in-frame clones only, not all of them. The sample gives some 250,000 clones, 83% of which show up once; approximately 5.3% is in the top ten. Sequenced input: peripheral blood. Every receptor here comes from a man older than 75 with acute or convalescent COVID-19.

Here the CDR3 reads CASSPRLARTDTQYF. The CDR3 coding sequence is TGTGCCAGCTCACCGAGACTAGCCCGCACAGATACGCAGTATTTT. V gene TRBV18 combines with J gene TRBJ2-3; 7 positions match TRBD2. This CDR3 is built from 15 residues. J gave up 1 base and V 3 bases, and 4 bases lay outside the gene matches. Per the germline V gene, CDR1 is KGHSH and CDR2 is LQKENI.

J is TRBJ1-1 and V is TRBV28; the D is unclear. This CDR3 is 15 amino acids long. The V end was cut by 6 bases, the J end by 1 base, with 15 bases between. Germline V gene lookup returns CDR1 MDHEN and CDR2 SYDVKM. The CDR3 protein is CASSSPLSGNTEAFF. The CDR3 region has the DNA TGTGCCAGCAGCTCTCCTCTGTCGGGGAACACTGAAGCTTTCTTT.

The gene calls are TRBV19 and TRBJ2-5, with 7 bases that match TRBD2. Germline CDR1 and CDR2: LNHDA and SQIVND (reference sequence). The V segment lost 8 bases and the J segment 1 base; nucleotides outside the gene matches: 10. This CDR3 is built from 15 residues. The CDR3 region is CASCRSGAFQETQYF. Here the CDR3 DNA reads TGTGCCAGTTGTCGCAGCGGGGCGTTCCAAGAGACCCAGTACTTC. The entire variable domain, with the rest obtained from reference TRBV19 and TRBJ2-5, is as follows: DGGITQSPKYLFRKEGQNVTLSCEQNLNHDAMYWYRQDPGQGLRLIYYSQIVNDFQKGDIAEGYSVSREKKESFPLTVTSAQKNPTAFYLCASCRSGAFQETQYFGPGTRLLVL.

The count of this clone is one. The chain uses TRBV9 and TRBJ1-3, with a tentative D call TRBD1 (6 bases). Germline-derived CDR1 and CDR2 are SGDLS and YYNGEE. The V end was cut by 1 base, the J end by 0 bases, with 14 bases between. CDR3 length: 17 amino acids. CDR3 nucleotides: TGTGCCAGCAGCGTAAGGGGAGACAGGCTCTCTGGAAACACCATATATTTT. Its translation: CASSVRGDRLSGNTIYF.

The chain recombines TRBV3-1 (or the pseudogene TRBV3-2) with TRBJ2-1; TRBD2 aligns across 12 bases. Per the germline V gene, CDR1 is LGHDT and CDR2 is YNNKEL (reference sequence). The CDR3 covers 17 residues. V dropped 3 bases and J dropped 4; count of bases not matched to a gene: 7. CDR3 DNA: TGTGCCAGCAGCCAGGTGCTAGCGGGGGGGCAATACAATGAGCAGTTCTTC. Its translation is CASSQVLAGGQYNEQFF.

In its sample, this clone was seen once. CDR3 in DNA: TGCGCCAGCAGCTTGAATGCAGGGACTAATGAAAAACTGTTTTTT. Amino acids: CASSLNAGTNEKLFF. V and J are TRBV5-1 and TRBJ1-4; D might be TRBD1 (5 bases). In germline, CDR1 is SGHRS, CDR2 YFSETQ. The V end lost 1 base, the J end lost 2 bases, and 9 bases lay between the germline ends. There are 15 residues in the CDR3.

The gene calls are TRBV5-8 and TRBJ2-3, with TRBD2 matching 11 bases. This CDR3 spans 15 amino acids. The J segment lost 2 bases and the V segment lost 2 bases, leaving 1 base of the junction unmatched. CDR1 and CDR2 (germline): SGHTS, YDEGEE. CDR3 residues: CASSFSGRDTDTQYF. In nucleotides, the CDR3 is TGTGCCAGCAGCTTTAGCGGGAGGGACACAGATACGCAGTATTTT.

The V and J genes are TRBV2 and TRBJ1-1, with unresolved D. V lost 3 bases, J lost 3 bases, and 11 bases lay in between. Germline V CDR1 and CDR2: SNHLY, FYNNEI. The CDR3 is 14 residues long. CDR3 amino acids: CASSDPTGYTEAFF. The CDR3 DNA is TGTGCCAGCAGTGACCCGACGGGTTACACTGAAGCTTTCTTT. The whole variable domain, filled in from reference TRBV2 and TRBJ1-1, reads EPEVTQTPSHQVTQMGQEVILRCVPISNHLYFYWYRQILGQKVEFLVSFYNNEISEKSEIFDDQFSVERPDGSNFTLKIRSTKLEDSAMYFCASSDPTGYTEAFFGQGTRLTVV.

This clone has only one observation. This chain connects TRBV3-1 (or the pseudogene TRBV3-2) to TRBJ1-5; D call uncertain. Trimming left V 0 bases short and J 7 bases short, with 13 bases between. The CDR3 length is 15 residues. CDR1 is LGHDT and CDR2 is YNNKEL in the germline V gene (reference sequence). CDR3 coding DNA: TGTGCCAGCAGCCAAGATCTAGCGAGGTGGCAGCCCCAGCATTTT. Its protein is CASSQDLARWQPQHF.